This T cell receptor beta chain stems from a study of OX40 agonist ivuxolimab in advanced cancers. V lost 2 bases and J lost 3, with 7 bases in between. CDR1 and CDR2 (germline): LNHDA, SQIVND (reference sequence). The CDR3 sequence is 14 residues long. TCRdb's table, derived via immunoSEQ multiplex PCR, lists solely in-frame clones and lacks some. Here the sample spans tens of thousands of clones, about 86% being singletons. The receptor's source is an adult with an advanced solid tumor such as melanoma, head and neck, liver or kidney cancer. The gene calls are TRBV19 and TRBJ1-4; D might be TRBD1 (5 bases). The starting material was CD4+ or CD8+ T cells sorted from blood, obtained in a trial of the OX40 agonist ivuxolimab. CDR3 bases: TGTGCCAGTAGTATATTGACAGCTAATGAAAAACTGTTTTTT. Residues: CASSILTANEKLFF.